This T cell receptor beta chain was recorded in a study of T cell clonotyping in hematopoietic cell transplantation. Regarding the study as a whole: Few recipient clonotypes overlapped donors; over 95% were de novo at given depth. Recipient TCR diversity dropped after transplant; expanded clonotypes rose from day 30 to 180. Graft donor and pretransplant recipient Inverse Simpson Index values predicted broader posttransplant TCR diversity.

Germline lookup yields CDR1 MNHEY and CDR2 SVGAGI. With 4 bases removed from V and 0 bases from J, the gap between germline ends came to 16 bases. The CDR3 is 16 amino acids. There are a few counts of this clone. Its specificity is not known. Samples: about 28 days before transplant, then days 30, 100 and 180 after. Some clones are missing from TCRdb's copy, which holds only in-frame ones; the method was immunoSEQ multiplex PCR. The data show 1,100 or so clones, with over 40% seen just once and about 26% held by the top ten. This specimen consisted of PBMCs, obtained 180 days after allogeneic stem cell transplant. The chain couples TRBV6-5 to TRBJ2-7; D is possibly TRBD1 (6 bases). The TCR comes from a male patient between 45 and 60 years old who had an allogeneic stem cell transplant from an unrelated donor, so T cells may come from the graft donor. Some clones in this sample may be carry-over from other donors' samples. Written as DNA, the CDR3 is TGTGCCAGCAGTTCGCCGGGACACAGAATCTCCTACGAGCAGTACTTC. This gives the protein CASSSPGHRISYEQYF.